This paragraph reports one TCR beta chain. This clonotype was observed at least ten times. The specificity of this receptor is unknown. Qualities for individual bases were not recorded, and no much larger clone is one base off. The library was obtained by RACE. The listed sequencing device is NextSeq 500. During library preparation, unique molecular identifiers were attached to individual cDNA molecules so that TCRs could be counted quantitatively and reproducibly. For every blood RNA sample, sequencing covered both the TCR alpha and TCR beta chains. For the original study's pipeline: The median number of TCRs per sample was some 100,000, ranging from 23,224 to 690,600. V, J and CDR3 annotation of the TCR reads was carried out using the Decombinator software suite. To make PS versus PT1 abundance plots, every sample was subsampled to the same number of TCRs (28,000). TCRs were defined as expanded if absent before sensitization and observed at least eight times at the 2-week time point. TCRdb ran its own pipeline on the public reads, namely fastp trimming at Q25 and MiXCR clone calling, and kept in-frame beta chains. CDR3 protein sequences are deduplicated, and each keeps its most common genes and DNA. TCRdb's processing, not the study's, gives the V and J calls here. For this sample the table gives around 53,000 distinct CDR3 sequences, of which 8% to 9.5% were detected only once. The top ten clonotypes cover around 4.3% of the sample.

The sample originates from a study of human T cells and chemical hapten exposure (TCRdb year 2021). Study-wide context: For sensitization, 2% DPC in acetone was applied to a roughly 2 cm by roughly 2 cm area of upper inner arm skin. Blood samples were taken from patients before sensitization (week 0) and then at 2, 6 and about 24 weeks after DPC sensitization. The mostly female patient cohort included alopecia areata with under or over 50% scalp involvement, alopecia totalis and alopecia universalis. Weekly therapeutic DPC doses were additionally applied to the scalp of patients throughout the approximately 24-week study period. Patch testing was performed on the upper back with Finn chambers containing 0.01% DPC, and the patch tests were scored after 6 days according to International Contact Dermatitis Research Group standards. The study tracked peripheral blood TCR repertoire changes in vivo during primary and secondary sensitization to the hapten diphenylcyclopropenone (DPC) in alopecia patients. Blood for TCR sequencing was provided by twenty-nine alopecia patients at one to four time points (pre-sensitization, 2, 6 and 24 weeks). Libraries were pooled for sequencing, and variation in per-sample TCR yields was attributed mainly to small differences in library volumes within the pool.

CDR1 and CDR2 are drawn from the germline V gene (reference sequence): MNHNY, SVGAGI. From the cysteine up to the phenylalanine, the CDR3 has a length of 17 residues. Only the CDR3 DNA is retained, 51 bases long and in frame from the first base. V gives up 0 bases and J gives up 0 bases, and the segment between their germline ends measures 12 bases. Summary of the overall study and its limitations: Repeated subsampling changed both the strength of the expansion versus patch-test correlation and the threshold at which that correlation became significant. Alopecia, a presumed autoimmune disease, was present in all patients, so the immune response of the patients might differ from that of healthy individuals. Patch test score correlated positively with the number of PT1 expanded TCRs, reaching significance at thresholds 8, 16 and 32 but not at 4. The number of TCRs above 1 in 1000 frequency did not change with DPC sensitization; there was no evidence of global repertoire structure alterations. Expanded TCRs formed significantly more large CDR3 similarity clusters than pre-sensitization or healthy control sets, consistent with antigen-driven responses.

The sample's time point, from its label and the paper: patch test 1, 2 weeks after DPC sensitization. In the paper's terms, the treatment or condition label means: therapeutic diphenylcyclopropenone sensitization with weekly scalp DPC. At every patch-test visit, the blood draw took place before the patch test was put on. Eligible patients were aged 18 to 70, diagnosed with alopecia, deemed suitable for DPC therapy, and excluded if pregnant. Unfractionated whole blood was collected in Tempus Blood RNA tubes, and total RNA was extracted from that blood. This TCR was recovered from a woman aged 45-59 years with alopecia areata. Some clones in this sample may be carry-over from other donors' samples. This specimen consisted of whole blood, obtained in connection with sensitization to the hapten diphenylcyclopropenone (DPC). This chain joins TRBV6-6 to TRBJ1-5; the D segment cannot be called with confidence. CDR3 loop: CASSYSLGSGSNQPQHF. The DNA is TGTGCCAGCAGTTACTCGCTGGGTTCCGGTAGCAATCAGCCCCAGCATTTT.